These 31 T cell receptor beta chains were sequenced from one sample in a study of response to subunit inactivated influenza vaccine. TCRdb fed the RT-PCR reads into MiXCR, producing one record per CDR3 protein. The data show about 800,000 distinct CDR3 sequences, about 20% seen once. The sequenced sample was PBMCs from blood, obtained roughly 5 days after vaccination. The receptors were sampled from a man aged 45-65 years who received an inactivated influenza vaccine.

This clonotype was seen a handful of times. The chain is built from TRBV6-5 and TRBJ1-5; possibly TRBD1 for D (5 bases). The CDR3 contains 16 residues. V lost 0 bases and J 1 base, leaving 10 bases between the germline ends. Germline V CDR1 and CDR2: MNHEY, SVGAGI. CDR3 protein: CASSYSHPGSNQPQHF. Here the CDR3 DNA reads TGTGCCAGCAGTTACTCGCATCCAGGGAGCAATCAGCCCCAGCATTTT.

There are a few counts of this clonotype. The chain employs TRBV6-5 and TRBJ2-1, with TRBD2 matching over 11 bases. CDR1 MNHEY and CDR2 SVGAGI come from the germline V gene. V trimming: 0 bases; J trimming: 8 bases; junction bases outside the gene matches: 9. This CDR3 comprises 17 residues. The CDR3 DNA sequence: TGTGCCAGCAGTTACTCGTGGAAACTAGCGGGAGTGGATGAGCAGTTCTTC. Protein product: CASSYSWKLAGVDEQFF.

This clonotype was seen at least ten times. The V gene is TRBV2, the J gene TRBJ1-2, with no clear D. CDR1 is SNHLY, CDR2 FYNNEI, per germline. This CDR3 has 12 amino acids. V lost 3 bases, J lost 4 bases, and 6 bases lay in between. The CDR3 loop reads CASSEAGYGYTF. The CDR3 nucleotides are TGTGCCAGCAGTGAGGCAGGCTATGGCTACACCTTC.

This sequence joins TRBV4-2 and TRBJ2-1, with 8 bases matching TRBD2. There are 17 residues in the CDR3. Germline loops: CDR1 LGHNA, CDR2 YNFKEQ. The junction had 10 bases not matched to a gene; V was cut back by 0 bases and J by 6 bases. CDR3 in amino acids: CASSQDFQRGGLNEQFF. DNA for the CDR3: TGTGCCAGCAGCCAAGATTTCCAACGGGGGGGACTCAATGAGCAGTTCTTC.

The V call is TRBV7-2, the J call TRBJ2-1, with D perhaps TRBD2 (5 bases). V lost 0 bases and J 15 bases, leaving 15 bases between the germline ends. This CDR3 comprises 13 residues. The germline V gene has CDR1 SGHTA and CDR2 FQGNSA. CDR3 residues: CASSLARAFPPFF. Written as DNA, the CDR3 is TGTGCCAGCAGCTTAGCGCGGGCCTTCCCCCCGTTCTTC.

In its sample, this clonotype was seen a few times. J is TRBJ2-7 and V is TRBV29-1; 13 bases fit TRBD2. Germline CDR1 reads SQVTM; CDR2 reads ANQGSEA. Unmatched junction bases numbered 6, after V lost 1 base and J lost 3 bases. This CDR3 is 16 amino acids long. DNA of the CDR3: TGCAGCGTTGAAGGAGAGACTAGCGGGAGGCTCTACGAGCAGTACTTC. It translates to CSVEGETSGRLYEQYF.

The chain uses TRBV5-1 and TRBJ2-7; D gene uncertain. Germline CDR1 reads SGHRS; CDR2 reads YFSETQ. This CDR3 contains 13 residues. Between the trimmed V and J ends, which lost 2 bases and 2 bases, there was a span of 8 bases. The CDR3: CASSFLEAYEQYF. CDR3 DNA sequence: TGCGCCAGCAGCTTTCTTGAAGCCTACGAGCAGTACTTC.

Only a few counts were recorded for this clonotype. This chain uses TRBV12-3 or TRBV12-4 with TRBJ2-1, with 7 bases identical to TRBD1. V shed 6 bases and J 0 bases; nucleotides not matched to a gene: 2. The CDR3 runs to 14 residues. CDR3 in amino acids: CASSDRVSYNEQFF. In nucleotides, the CDR3 is TGTGCCAGCAGCGACAGGGTCTCCTACAATGAGCAGTTCTTC.

Ten or more counts support this clonotype. The genes are TRBV5-5 and TRBJ2-7; D might be TRBD2 (5 bases). The V gene's germline CDR1 is SGHKS and CDR2 YYEKEE (reference sequence). The CDR3 sequence is 14 residues long. The V end lost 0 bases, the J end lost 4 bases, and 11 bases lay between the germline ends. CDR3: CASSLGGWTYEQYF. DNA of the CDR3: TGTGCCAGCAGCTTGGGGGGTTGGACTTACGAGCAGTACTTC.

This chain uses TRBV20-1 with TRBJ2-1; 7 bases align to TRBD2. The junction had 11 bases not matched to a gene; V was cut back by 6 bases and J by 6 bases. The CDR3 covers 14 residues. Germline loops: CDR1 DFQATT, CDR2 SNEGSKA (reference sequence). The CDR3 reads CSARRTRAGNEQFF. Written as DNA, the CDR3 is TGCAGTGCGCGGCGGACTAGAGCGGGCAATGAGCAGTTCTTC.

In its sample, this clonotype was seen a few times. The rearrangement joins TRBV4-3 to TRBJ1-1; D not certain. The CDR3 is made up of 16 amino acids. Trimming left V 0 bases short and J 3 bases short, with 14 bases between. In germline, CDR1 is LGHNA, CDR2 YSLEER. This CDR3 is CASSQDFRGVDTEAFF. CDR3 DNA sequence: TGCGCCAGCAGCCAAGACTTCCGCGGGGTTGACACTGAAGCTTTCTTT.

Concerning this clonotype: The junction departs from the called germline gene at one end, perhaps through a read error. The chain couples TRBV25-1 to TRBJ2-7; tentatively, D is TRBD2 (6 bases). This CDR3 has 13 amino acids. Germline values: CDR1 MGHDK, CDR2 SYGVNS. CDR3 amino acids: CASSEGGLPLRNF. The CDR3, as DNA: TGTGCCAGCAGTGAAGGGGGACTGCCCCTCAGAAACTTC.

This chain connects TRBV7-2 to TRBJ1-1, with D tentatively TRBD1 (6 bases). The V gene's germline CDR1 is SGHTA and CDR2 FQGNSA. Trimming removed 5 bases from V and 0 bases from J, with 16 bases in between. CDR3 length equals 16 residues. CDR3 sequence: CASSPSPGTLNTEAFF. CDR3 DNA sequence: TGTGCCAGCAGCCCTAGTCCCGGGACACTGAACACTGAAGCTTTCTTT.

The chain couples TRBV5-6 to TRBJ2-5, with 8 bases aligning to TRBD2. The CDR3 loop spans 17 amino acids. Germline loops: CDR1 SGHDT, CDR2 YYEEEE. The V and J ends lost 1 base and 5 bases, in that order; junction bases with no gene match: 13. CDR3 amino acids: CASSLYLGVAGSETQYF. CDR3 in DNA: TGTGCCAGCAGCTTGTACCTAGGGGTAGCGGGGTCGGAGACCCAGTACTTC.

This chain joins TRBV5-1 and TRBJ2-5; D possibly corresponds to TRBD1 (6 bases). CDR1 is SGHRS and CDR2 is YFSETQ in the germline V gene. The CDR3 runs 14 residues. The V end lost 4 bases, the J end lost 1 base, and 11 bases lay between the germline ends. The CDR3: CASSLRDIQETQYF. As DNA, the CDR3 is TGCGCCAGCAGCCTCCGGGACATCCAAGAGACCCAGTACTTC.

The rearrangement links TRBV10-3 to TRBJ2-3; unclear D gene. In germline, CDR1 is ENHRY, CDR2 SYGVKD. The CDR3 runs to 13 residues. Trimming removed 5 bases from V and 2 bases from J, with 8 bases in between. The CDR3 nucleotides are TGTGCCATCAGTCTCCACGTCACAGATACGCAGTATTTT. Translation: CAISLHVTDTQYF.

This clonotype was detected only once. V gene TRBV6-5 combines with J gene TRBJ2-1, with D unresolved. The germline V gene encodes CDR1 MNHEY and CDR2 SVGAGI. The CDR3 sequence is 14 residues long. Trimming left V 2 bases short and J 7 bases short, with 12 bases between. The CDR3 region has the DNA TGTGCCAGCAGTTACCGTCCCGACCGTAATGAGCAGTTCTTC. Translated, it gives CASSYRPDRNEQFF.

The chain joins TRBV24-1 to TRBJ2-7; 10 bases are a match to TRBD1. Germline CDR1 reads KGHDR; CDR2 reads SFDVKD. This CDR3 has 13 amino acids. The J segment lost 5 bases and the V segment lost 7 bases, leaving 4 bases of the junction unmatched. The CDR3 DNA sequence: TGTGCCACCAGGAGGACAGGGGGGGACGAGCAGTACTTC. Translating gives CATRRTGGDEQYF.

The rearrangement joins TRBV7-6 to TRBJ1-4; maybe TRBD1 (6 bases). Per germline, CDR1 SGHVS and CDR2 FNYEAQ. V was cut by 5 bases and J by 7 bases, with 14 bases left in between. This CDR3 region has 14 residues. The chain's CDR3 is CASSMTGRGEKLFF. CDR3 nucleotide sequence: TGTGCCAGCAGCATGACAGGTCGTGGTGAAAAACTGTTTTTT.

As to this clonotype: A clone one base away is much larger, so this may be a read error. This rearrangement joins TRBV12-3 or TRBV12-4 to TRBJ2-2; 7 nucleotides align to TRBD1. V lost 6 bases, J lost 1 base, and 5 bases stayed unmatched. The CDR3 spans 15 residues. CDR3 sequence: CASRPGQRNTGELFF. As DNA, the CDR3 is TGTGCCAGCAGACCGGGACAGAGGAACACCGGGGAGCTGTTTTTT.

In DNA, the CDR3 is TGTGCCTGGAAAACAGGGGGTTCCTACAATGAGCAGTTCTTC. This translates into CAWKTGGSYNEQFF. The chain is built from TRBV30 and TRBJ2-1, with TRBD1 matching 8 bases. V lost 4 bases to trimming and J lost 1 base; unmatched junction nucleotides: 3. Germline V CDR1 and CDR2: GTSNPN, SVGIG (reference sequence). There are 14 residues in the CDR3. The complete variable domain, with remaining parts taken from reference TRBV30 and TRBJ2-1, reads SQTIHQWPATLVQPVGSPLSLECTVEGTSNPNLYWYRQAAGRGLQLLFYSVGIGQISSEVPQNLSASRPQDRQFILSSKKLLLSDSGFYLCAWKTGGSYNEQFFGPGTRLTVL.

The rearrangement uses TRBV7-2 and TRBJ2-3, with a weak D call TRBD2 (6 bases). CDR3 length: 16 residues. In germline, CDR1 is SGHTA, CDR2 FQGNSA. Trimming removed 0 bases from V and 2 bases from J, with 12 bases in between. The CDR3 DNA reads TGTGCCAGCAGCTTAGCGTTAGGACTAAACACAGATACGCAGTATTTT. This gives the protein CASSLALGLNTDTQYF.

The rearrangement joins TRBV7-9 to TRBJ2-6, with D possibly matching TRBD1 (6 bases). Trimming cost V 6 bases and J 1 base, with 10 bases left between them. The CDR3 consists of 15 residues. Germline lookup yields CDR1 SEHNR and CDR2 FQNEAQ (reference sequence). The CDR3, as DNA: TGTGCCAGCAGGGAAGGGGGTTCTGGGGCCAACGTCCTGACTTTC. Protein: CASREGGSGANVLTF.

On this clonotype itself: A much larger clone differs by one base, so this may be a read error. The gene calls are TRBV29-1 and TRBJ2-2; unclear D gene. The CDR3 extends over 14 amino acids. Germline lookup yields CDR1 SQVTM and CDR2 ANQGSEA. Trimming removed 4 bases at V and 10 bases at J, with 19 bases between. The CDR3 nucleotides read TGCAGCGTTGCGGTGGCCGCCAAGGCCGAGGAGCTGTTTTTT. Protein: CSVAVAAKAEELFF.

This clonotype was counted between two and nine times. The chain employs TRBV28 and TRBJ1-5, with 10 bases matching TRBD1. The germline CDR1 and CDR2 sequences are MDHEN and SYDVKM. CDR3 length: 18 residues. V shed 6 bases, J shed 2 bases, and the junction held 13 bases outside the gene matches. CDR3 nucleotides: TGTGCCAGCAGAACGGGACAGGGGACATTTACCGGCAATCAGCCCCAGCATTTT. It specifies CASRTGQGTFTGNQPQHF. Full variable domain (rest looked up from reference TRBV28 and TRBJ1-5): DVKVTQSSRYLVKRTGEKVFLECVQDMDHENMFWYRQDPGLGLRLIYFSYDVKMKEKGDIPEGYSVSREKKERFSLILESASTNQTSMYLCASRTGQGTFTGNQPQHFGDGTRLSIL.

This clonotype was detected a few times. The rearrangement uses TRBV20-1 and TRBJ2-7; 9 bases fit TRBD2. This CDR3 has 14 amino acids. After removal of 2 bases from V and 0 bases from J, the junction contained 2 bases not matched to a gene. CDR1 is DFQATT, CDR2 SNEGSKA, per germline (reference sequence). The CDR3 is CSARSGGLSYEQYF. CDR3 in DNA: TGCAGTGCTAGAAGCGGGGGGCTCTCCTACGAGCAGTACTTC.

The rearrangement joins TRBV6-1 to TRBJ2-7; D may be TRBD1 (6 bases). The CDR3 totals 14 residues. V dropped 7 bases and J dropped 2 bases, with 15 bases sitting between them. Germline loops: CDR1 MNHNS, CDR2 SASEGT. The CDR3 region is CASTLTGWPYEQYF. As DNA, the CDR3 is TGTGCCAGCACCCTAACAGGGTGGCCCTACGAGCAGTACTTC.

The J gene is TRBJ1-5, the V gene TRBV12-3 or TRBV12-4; 11 nucleotides align to TRBD1. The CDR3 loop spans 14 amino acids. Unmatched junction bases numbered 4, after V lost 6 bases and J lost 6 bases. CDR3 bases: TGTGCCAGCAGACTTGGACAGGGGGCTCAGCCCCAGCATTTT. This gives the protein CASRLGQGAQPQHF.

This chain links TRBV27 with TRBJ1-1, with D unresolved. V gave up 3 bases and J gave up 4 bases, with 9 bases separating them. This CDR3 is built from 13 residues. Germline V gene data show CDR1 as MNHEY and CDR2 as SMNVEV (reference sequence). The DNA for the CDR3 is TGTGCCAGCAGTTTCCTGGCAGTCACTGAAGCTTTCTTT. Encoded protein: CASSFLAVTEAFF.

The genes are TRBV4-3 and TRBJ2-7, with unresolved D. The V and J ends lost 0 bases and 7 bases respectively, with 13 bases between them. CDR3 size: 14 residues. Germline V gene sequence: CDR1 LGHNA, CDR2 YSLEER. This CDR3 reads CASSQDRRLGEQYF. CDR3 nucleotides: TGCGCCAGCAGCCAAGATCGGCGATTGGGGGAGCAGTACTTC.

This clonotype was seen ten or more times. The chain couples TRBV5-8 to TRBJ1-1; 8 bases fit TRBD1. The germline V gene has CDR1 SGHTS and CDR2 YDEGEE. J gave up 7 bases and V 0 bases, and 14 bases lay outside the gene matches. This CDR3 has 17 residues. CDR3 amino acids: CASSLVLLRADRDEAFF. The CDR3 DNA is TGTGCCAGCAGCTTGGTTTTGCTTAGAGCGGACAGGGATGAAGCTTTCTTT.